A single sample gave rise to the 6 T cell receptor beta chains below, sequenced in a study of OX40 agonist ivuxolimab in advanced cancers. Libraries were prepared by immunoSEQ multiplex PCR; TCRdb keeps only in-frame clonotypes and omits some of them. The sample has roughly 67,000 clones, approximately 91% seen once; the top ten hold roughly 0.29%. Sequences were derived from CD4+ or CD8+ T cells sorted from blood, sampled in a trial of the OX40 agonist ivuxolimab. Receptor source: an adult with an advanced solid tumor such as melanoma, head and neck, liver or kidney cancer.

The V call is TRBV5-4, the J call TRBJ1-2; D remains ambiguous. CDR3 length: 13 residues. Per the germline V gene, CDR1 is SGHNT and CDR2 is YYREEE (reference sequence). V lost 3 bases and J lost 4, with 10 bases in between. The CDR3 bases are TGTGCCAGCAGCTCAACAGCTACCTATGGCTACACCTTC. Protein: CASSSTATYGYTF.

This rearrangement joins TRBV6-1 to TRBJ2-5; D possibly uses TRBD1 or TRBD2 (5 bases each). V shed 4 bases and J shed 5 bases, with 17 bases lying between them. The length of the CDR3 is 15 residues. The germline gives CDR1 MNHNS, CDR2 SASEGT. The DNA for the CDR3 is TGTGCCAGCAGTGCCGGTCCTCCGGGGCGGGAGACCCAGTACTTC. Translation: CASSAGPPGRETQYF.

The J gene is TRBJ1-2, the V gene TRBV5-1, with 9 bases that match TRBD1. Per the germline V gene, CDR1 is SGHRS and CDR2 is YFSETQ. Trimming removed 2 bases from V and 4 bases from J; junction bases left unmatched: 6. The CDR3 runs 15 residues. The CDR3 DNA is TGCGCCAGCAGCTTTTCGGACAGGGGAGTCTATGGCTACACCTTC. It is translated as CASSFSDRGVYGYTF.

The chain carries TRBV11-2 and TRBJ1-1, with no clear D. The V gene's germline CDR1 is SGHAT and CDR2 FQNNGV. This CDR3 has 16 amino acids. The V end was cut by 1 base, the J end by 6 bases, with 18 bases between. The CDR3 protein is CASSLGLGLGSPEAFF. The CDR3 region has the DNA TGTGCCAGCAGCTTAGGCTTAGGGTTAGGTTCCCCTGAAGCTTTCTTT. The full variable domain, with the rest looked up from reference TRBV11-2 and TRBJ1-1, is EAGVAQSPRYKIIEKRQSVAFWCNPISGHATLYWYQQILGQGPKLLIQFQNNGVVDDSQLPKDRFSAERLKGVDSTLKIQPAKLEDSAVYLCASSLGLGLGSPEAFFGQGTRLTVV.

This chain joins TRBV10-2 and TRBJ2-7, with a possible D match to TRBD1 (7 bases). Germline V gene lookup returns CDR1 WSHSY and CDR2 SAAADI. The CDR3 totals 13 residues. V was cut by 7 bases and J by 4 bases, with 14 bases left in between. The CDR3, as DNA: TGCGCCAGCAAGGTTCAGGGGGGTTACGAGCAGTACTTC. The encoded protein is CASKVQGGYEQYF.

The chain carries TRBV4-3 and TRBJ2-1; D is unclear. The CDR3 runs to 14 residues. In germline, CDR1 is LGHNA, CDR2 YSLEER. V was clipped by 0 bases and J by 9 bases, with 12 bases between them. The chain's CDR3 is CASSQDSRWSEQFF. CDR3 in DNA: TGCGCCAGCAGCCAAGATTCGCGGTGGAGTGAGCAGTTCTTC.